This T cell receptor (beta chain) came from a study of blood T cells in healthy people across ages. With regard to this clonotype: Its antigen is unknown.

PCR was performed a second time for roughly 6 to 12 cycles using a sample-barcoded 5' primer and a J-beta primer mix. TCRdb fed the 5' RACE reads into MiXCR, producing one record per CDR3 protein. The sample consists of 1.5 million to 2 million distinct CDR3 sequences, 25% to 30% of them appearing once. CDR1 is MNHEY, CDR2 SMNVEV, per germline (reference sequence). Deletions cut 5 bases from V and 0 bases from J, with 14 bases between. This CDR3 contains 15 residues. The study's findings and limits: Observed TCR beta diversity per million T cells went down as age went up. This fall followed a roughly linear course with age.

This clonotype was sampled from a woman aged 30 to 39 in good health. Sequencing was done on a sample of blood. The chain links TRBV27 to TRBJ2-7; D is uncertain. The CDR3: CASSPIPSASYEQYF. Written as DNA, the CDR3 is TGTGCCAGCAGTCCTATACCCTCGGCCTCCTACGAGCAGTACTTC.